A selection of T cell receptor beta chains follows, all from one sample in a study of T cells after yellow fever vaccination. TCRdb used MiXCR to reprocess the 5' RACE reads, holding one entry per CDR3 protein. The repertoire holds fewer than 350,000 distinct CDR3 sequences, with around 4.5% as singletons. The source material was PBMCs, sampled 15 days after the yellow fever booster vaccination. These receptor sequences come from a man younger than 35 who received the YFV17D yellow fever vaccine. Each CDR3 is given with its conserved first and last residue. D genes are given only for firm matches. Clone size appears in some rows only: once, few, many, or a class for an expanded clone.

V: TRBV6-2/TRBV6-3; J: TRBJ2-1; size: many; D: -; DNA: TGTGCCGGCAAAGTCCCCCGGGGGCGGGATGAGCAGTTCTTC; CDR3: CAGKVPRGRDEQFF
V: TRBV5-4; J: TRBJ2-5; size: -; D: -; DNA: TGTGCCAGCAGCTCGCCGGGGAACGGAGAGACCCAGTACTTC; CDR3: CASSSPGNGETQYF
V: TRBV5-1; J: TRBJ1-2; size: many; D: -; DNA: TGCGCCAGCAGCTTTCCGGGGGCGGATGGCTACACCTTC; CDR3: CASSFPGADGYTF
V: TRBV4-1; J: TRBJ1-1; size: few; D: -; DNA: TGCGCCAGCAGCCCTTACTCCGGCGGCAAGAACACTGAAGCTTTCTTT; CDR3: CASSPYSGGKNTEAFF
V: TRBV5-1; J: TRBJ1-1; size: many; D: TRBD1; DNA: TGCGCCAGCAGCCCCGGGACAGCCCTCCCCGAAGCTTTCTTT; CDR3: CASSPGTALPEAFF
V: TRBV7-2; J: TRBJ2-5; size: many; D: -; DNA: TGTGCCAGCAGCCGAACACGGGGCCAAGAGACCCAGTACTTC; CDR3: CASSRTRGQETQYF
V: TRBV20-1; J: TRBJ1-4; size: many; D: -; DNA: TGCAGTGCTAGAGAACAGACTAATGAAAAACTGTTTTTT; CDR3: CSAREQTNEKLFF
V: TRBV27; J: TRBJ1-1; size: many; D: -; DNA: TGTGCCAGCAAAACAGAAGGGGTGGGCACTGAAGCTTTCTTT; CDR3: CASKTEGVGTEAFF
V: TRBV6-5; J: TRBJ2-7; size: many; D: -; DNA: TGTGCCAGCAGTTACAGTGCTACAGGGAGCTACGAGCAGTACTTC; CDR3: CASSYSATGSYEQYF
V: TRBV6-2/TRBV6-3; J: TRBJ2-3; size: few; D: -; DNA: TGTGCCAGCAGACTGACTAGTAGTGATACGCAGTATTTT; CDR3: CASRLTSSDTQYF
V: TRBV21-1; J: TRBJ2-2; size: many; D: -; DNA: TGTGCCAGCAGCAGAATGCGACTAGCGGGGACGAGAGGGGAGCTGTTTTTT; CDR3: CASSRMRLAGTRGELFF
V: TRBV3-1; J: TRBJ2-1; size: -; D: TRBD1; DNA: TGTGCCAGCAGCCCACAGGGGGGCTATGAGCAGTTCTTC; CDR3: CASSPQGGYEQFF
V: TRBV7-2; J: TRBJ2-5; size: many; D: TRBD2; DNA: TGTGCCAGCAGCCCGGGACTAGCGGGGGTGTGGGAGACCCAGTACTTC; CDR3: CASSPGLAGVWETQYF
V: TRBV5-1; J: TRBJ2-3; size: -; D: TRBD2; DNA: TGCGCCAGCAGCTTGATAGCGGGGTCAGATACGCAGTATTTT; CDR3: CASSLIAGSDTQYF
V: TRBV2; J: TRBJ2-2; size: few; D: -; DNA: TGTGCCAGCAGAGGGGAGGCCGGGGAGCTGTTTTTT; CDR3: CASRGEAGELFF
V: TRBV4-1; J: TRBJ1-3; size: many; D: -; DNA: TGCGCCAGCAGCCAAGGGAGGCAGGAGGGCTCTGGAAACACCATATATTTT; CDR3: CASSQGRQEGSGNTIYF
V: TRBV5-1; J: TRBJ1-6; size: many; D: -; DNA: TGCGCCAGCAGCTGGACGGGGGTAAATTCACCCCTCCACTTT; CDR3: CASSWTGVNSPLHF
V: TRBV28; J: TRBJ1-1; size: -; D: -; DNA: TGTGCCAGCAGGAAAATGATGGGGGGCACTGAAGCTTTCTTT; CDR3: CASRKMMGGTEAFF
V: TRBV7-6; J: TRBJ1-1; size: many; D: TRBD1; DNA: TGTGCCAGCAGCCCGGGACAGGGTAGCACTGAAGCTTTCTTT; CDR3: CASSPGQGSTEAFF
V: TRBV15; J: TRBJ1-5; size: -; D: -; DNA: TGTGCCACCAGCCGGGAGAGAGGCGGTAATCAGCCCCAGCATTTT; CDR3: CATSRERGGNQPQHF
V: TRBV5-1; J: TRBJ2-3; size: -; D: TRBD2; DNA: TGCGCCAGCAGCTTACGGGGGGTAGATGGAGATACGCAGTATTTT; CDR3: CASSLRGVDGDTQYF
V: TRBV12-3/TRBV12-4; J: TRBJ1-1; size: many; D: TRBD1; DNA: TGTGCCAGCAGGGGACAGGGGGCTGGCACTGAAGCTTTCTTT; CDR3: CASRGQGAGTEAFF
V: TRBV7-9; J: TRBJ2-3; size: -; D: TRBD2; DNA: TGTGCCAGCAGCTCGAAAGACGGTCTAGCGGGGGGAGCAGATACGCAGTATTTT; CDR3: CASSSKDGLAGGADTQYF
V: TRBV25-1; J: TRBJ1-5; size: -; D: -; DNA: TGTGCCAGCAGCTTGGGAGGGATGAAGTACAGCAATCAGCCCCAGCATTTT; CDR3: CASSLGGMKYSNQPQHF
V: TRBV7-8; J: TRBJ1-1; size: -; D: TRBD1; DNA: TGTGCCAGCAGCTTAAATGTCGGACAGGGTGTACGCACTGAAGCTTTCTTT; CDR3: CASSLNVGQGVRTEAFF
V: TRBV5-4; J: TRBJ2-4; size: -; D: TRBD1; DNA: TGTGCCAGCAGCCCCCCAGGACAGGGGAAAAACATTCAGTACTTC; CDR3: CASSPPGQGKNIQYF
V: TRBV3-2; J: TRBJ2-4; size: -; D: -; DNA: -; CDR3: CASSQQPVAKGAQYF
V: TRBV20-1; J: TRBJ2-6; size: -; D: -; DNA: TGCAGTGCTTGGTCTTCGCCCGGGGCCAACGTCCTGACTTTC; CDR3: CSAWSSPGANVLTF
V: TRBV20-1; J: TRBJ1-5; size: -; D: TRBD1; DNA: TGCAGTGCTAGCCCGAAGACAGGGCTGAGCAATCAGCCCCAGCATTTT; CDR3: CSASPKTGLSNQPQHF
V: TRBV12-3/TRBV12-4; J: TRBJ1-1; size: few; D: -; DNA: TGTGCCAGCAGTTTAGGACATACAAACACTGAAGCTTTCTTT; CDR3: CASSLGHTNTEAFF
V: TRBV6-2/TRBV6-3; J: TRBJ2-7; size: -; D: TRBD1; DNA: TGTGCCAGCAGCCCCGCTTGGGGACAGGGACACTTGGAGCAGTACTTC; CDR3: CASSPAWGQGHLEQYF
V: TRBV27; J: TRBJ2-5; size: few; D: -; DNA: TGTGCCAGCAGCGAGCTCTACGGACGAGCAGGAGAGACCCAGTACTTC; CDR3: CASSELYGRAGETQYF
V: TRBV18; J: TRBJ2-3; size: many; D: -; DNA: TGTGCCAGCTCACCGCTAGGGGGGGAAACAGATACGCAGTATTTT; CDR3: CASSPLGGETDTQYF
V: TRBV6-1; J: TRBJ1-1; size: many; D: -; DNA: TGTGCCAGCAGTGAATTCGGCAACGGTAAAGCTTTCTTT; CDR3: CASSEFGNGKAFF
V: TRBV10-3; J: TRBJ1-3; size: many; D: -; DNA: TGTGCCATCAGCTTGGACTCTGGAAACACCATATATTTT; CDR3: CAISLDSGNTIYF
V: TRBV6-1; J: TRBJ2-7; size: many; D: -; DNA: TGTGCCAGCAGGGAAGCACAGGGTCCGCCCTACGAGCAGTACTTC; CDR3: CASREAQGPPYEQYF
V: TRBV12-3/TRBV12-4; J: TRBJ1-2; size: many; D: TRBD1; DNA: TGTGCCAGCAGTCGTAACAGGGGGCCCCTCTATGGCTACACCTTC; CDR3: CASSRNRGPLYGYTF
V: TRBV10-2; J: TRBJ2-3; size: few; D: TRBD2; DNA: TGCGCCAGCAGGGAGTGGACTAGCGGGGCAGATACGCAGTATTTT; CDR3: CASREWTSGADTQYF
V: TRBV27; J: TRBJ1-4; size: -; D: -; DNA: TGTGCCAGCAGTTTATCCGACCCGAGGGGTAATGAAAAACTGTTTTTT; CDR3: CASSLSDPRGNEKLFF
V: TRBV7-9; J: TRBJ2-6; size: many; D: -; DNA: TGTGCCAGCAGCGACTGGAGCTCTGGGGCCAACGTCCTGACTTTC; CDR3: CASSDWSSGANVLTF
V: TRBV5-1; J: TRBJ1-6; size: few; D: -; DNA: TGCGCCAGCAGCTTGAATGGGCCACCCAGTTCACCCCTCCACTTT; CDR3: CASSLNGPPSSPLHF
V: TRBV9; J: TRBJ2-1; size: many; D: TRBD2; DNA: TGTGCCAGCAGCGTAGCTATTGGACTAGCGGTTGAGCAGTTCTTC; CDR3: CASSVAIGLAVEQFF
V: TRBV29-1; J: TRBJ2-7; size: few; D: TRBD1; DNA: TGCAGCGTTGTCCGGGACAGGGGGCCCTACGAGCAGTACTTC; CDR3: CSVVRDRGPYEQYF
V: TRBV28; J: TRBJ2-4; size: -; D: -; DNA: TGTGCCAGCAGTACCGGGACGCAGGAAAACATTCAGTACTTC; CDR3: CASSTGTQENIQYF
V: TRBV12-3/TRBV12-4; J: TRBJ1-6; size: -; D: -; DNA: TGTGCCAGCAGTTTCGAGAGGGCACGTAATTCACCCCTCCACTTT; CDR3: CASSFERARNSPLHF
V: TRBV19; J: TRBJ2-1; size: -; D: TRBD2; DNA: TGTGCCAGTAGTAGGGGACTACTATACAATGAGCAGTTCTTC; CDR3: CASSRGLLYNEQFF
V: TRBV4-2; J: TRBJ2-1; size: -; D: TRBD1; DNA: TGTGCCAGCAGCCAACTCCCCGGGACAGGGGCGGCTGAGCAGTTCTTC; CDR3: CASSQLPGTGAAEQFF
V: TRBV7-6; J: TRBJ1-4; size: many; D: TRBD1; DNA: TGTGCCAGCAGCCCGTGGACAGGGTCAGGGGAAAAACTGTTTTTT; CDR3: CASSPWTGSGEKLFF
V: TRBV7-8; J: TRBJ2-7; size: many; D: TRBD1; DNA: TGTGCCAGCAGCTTAGGAATTGGGACAGGGACTCGGGAGCAGTACTTC; CDR3: CASSLGIGTGTREQYF
V: TRBV11-2; J: TRBJ1-2; size: -; D: -; DNA: TGTGCCAGCAGCCCATGGTCTGCCTATGGCTACACCTTC; CDR3: CASSPWSAYGYTF
V: TRBV6-5; J: TRBJ2-7; size: many; D: TRBD1; DNA: TGTGCCAGCGGAAAGGGACAGGTCTACGAGCAGTACTTC; CDR3: CASGKGQVYEQYF
V: TRBV5-1; J: TRBJ2-3; size: many; D: -; DNA: TGCGCCAGCAGCTTGCGGGGGATCGGGACAGATACGCAGTATTTT; CDR3: CASSLRGIGTDTQYF